This is a list of T cell receptor beta chains from one sample in a study of CDR3 diversity in severe acne. TCRdb reanalysed the PCR reads using MiXCR and keeps one entry per CDR3 protein. The table records approximately 90,000 distinct CDR3 sequences, about half of them present only once. The sequencing sample was made of blood. The source of these receptors is a male donor with severe acne vulgaris. Each CDR3 is given without its conserved first and last residue.

V gene: TRBV20-1; J gene: TRBJ2-7; CDR3 protein: SALYEQY
V gene: TRBV29-1; J gene: TRBJ2-1; CDR3 protein: SVEDPDRAVYNEQF
V gene: TRBV20-1; J gene: TRBJ2-1; CDR3 protein: SARPGLEMDEQF
V gene: TRBV9; J gene: TRBJ1-1; CDR3 protein: ASSVQTNTEAF
V gene: TRBV24-1; J gene: TRBJ1-2; CDR3 protein: ATSDQGRNYGYT
V gene: TRBV7-9; J gene: TRBJ2-3; CDR3 protein: ASSLHSTDTQY
V gene: TRBV20-1; J gene: TRBJ2-3; CDR3 protein: SASIERAQDTQY
V gene: TRBV19; J gene: TRBJ1-1; CDR3 protein: ASSMDGWNTEAF
V gene: TRBV6-5; J gene: TRBJ1-2; CDR3 protein: ASSFQGANGYT
V gene: TRBV29-1; J gene: TRBJ2-6; CDR3 protein: SVEEGGRGSGANVLT
V gene: TRBV18; J gene: TRBJ1-1; CDR3 protein: ASSIKREVAEAF
V gene: TRBV12-3/TRBV12-4; J gene: TRBJ2-1; CDR3 protein: ASSLGRQAMKQF
V gene: TRBV29-1; J gene: TRBJ2-2; CDR3 protein: SVEQGTGELF
V gene: TRBV9; J gene: TRBJ2-5; CDR3 protein: ASSERGTYQETQY
V gene: TRBV20-1; J gene: TRBJ1-5; CDR3 protein: SARAPGGTVFNQPQH
V gene: TRBV25-1; J gene: TRBJ1-1; CDR3 protein: ASSAQKGDGTEAF
V gene: TRBV25-1; J gene: TRBJ2-1; CDR3 protein: ASSSLAGGREQF
V gene: TRBV19; J gene: TRBJ1-2; CDR3 protein: ASSIGTSPI
V gene: TRBV20-1; J gene: TRBJ1-1; CDR3 protein: SARGTGGTGGNTEAF
V gene: TRBV10-2; J gene: TRBJ2-3; CDR3 protein: ASSEAPRDSLSSTDTQY
V gene: TRBV12-5; J gene: TRBJ1-1; CDR3 protein: ASGLPRANTEAF
V gene: TRBV20-1; J gene: TRBJ2-3; CDR3 protein: SASLAEITDTQY
V gene: TRBV19; J gene: TRBJ1-5; CDR3 protein: ASNYKPGGNQPQH
V gene: TRBV10-3; J gene: TRBJ2-7; CDR3 protein: AISRGPSYEQY
V gene: TRBV20-1; J gene: TRBJ2-3; CDR3 protein: SARGETSGRANTQY
V gene: TRBV20-1; J gene: TRBJ2-1; CDR3 protein: SARDPGTSGSEQF
V gene: TRBV4-2; J gene: TRBJ2-2; CDR3 protein: ASSQRDRQFWAGELF
V gene: TRBV28; J gene: TRBJ2-3; CDR3 protein: ASSPGRASTDTQY
V gene: TRBV24-1; J gene: TRBJ2-7; CDR3 protein: ATSDDTEVSYEQY
V gene: TRBV11-2; J gene: TRBJ2-2; CDR3 protein: ASSLRLAMNTGELF